This T cell receptor (beta chain) was sequenced in a study of human T cells and chemical hapten exposure (dated by TCRdb to 2020 to 2022). Regarding the study in general: For sensitization, 2% DPC in acetone was applied to an approximately 2 cm by approximately 2 cm area of upper inner arm skin. Patients additionally received weekly therapeutic DPC doses to the scalp throughout the roughly 25-week study period. Patch testing was performed on the upper back with Finn chambers containing 0.01% DPC, and the patch tests were scored after 6 days according to International Contact Dermatitis Research Group standards. Blood samples were taken from patients before sensitization (week 0) and then at 2, 6 and about 24 weeks after DPC sensitization. In alopecia patients, the study followed how the peripheral blood TCR repertoire changed in vivo over primary and secondary sensitization to diphenylcyclopropenone (DPC), a hapten. Libraries were pooled for sequencing, and per-sample TCR yields varied mainly because of small differences in library volumes within the pool. Twenty-nine alopecia patients provided blood for TCR sequencing at one to four time points (pre-sensitization, 2, 6 and 24 weeks). The patient cohort, mostly female, included alopecia areata with under or over 50% scalp involvement, alopecia totalis and alopecia universalis. On the study overall, not on this receptor specifically: DPC sensitization did not change how many TCRs were above 1 in 1000 frequency, and no evidence was found of alterations in global repertoire structure. Compared with pre-sensitization or healthy control sets, expanded TCRs formed significantly more large CDR3 similarity clusters, which is consistent with antigen-driven responses. After repeated subsampling, the strength of the expansion versus patch-test correlation and the threshold at which it became significant changed. Alopecia, a presumed autoimmune disease, was present in all patients, so the immune response of the patients might differ from that of healthy individuals. The number of PT1 expanded TCRs positively correlated with patch test score, significant at thresholds 8, 16 and 32 but not 4.

This specimen's time point label, interpreted: pre-sensitization, week 0. The treatment or condition label, as the study defines it: therapeutic diphenylcyclopropenone sensitization with weekly scalp DPC. At every patch-test visit, the blood draw took place before the patch test was put on. Patients were considered eligible if aged 18 to 70, diagnosed with alopecia and deemed suitable for DPC therapy, and patients were excluded if pregnant. Unfractionated whole blood was collected in Tempus Blood RNA tubes, and total RNA was extracted from that blood. As to this clonotype: There is no known antigen for this receptor. There are no base qualities to consult, and no much larger clone falls within one base.

Library method: RACE. Sequenced using a NextSeq 500. During library preparation, unique molecular identifiers were attached to individual cDNA molecules so that TCRs could be counted in a quantitative, reproducible way. Each blood RNA sample was used to sequence both TCR alpha and TCR beta chains. Per the source publication's procedure: Samples had a median of roughly 99,000 TCRs, with a range from about 23,224 to 750,000. V, J and CDR3 annotation of the TCR reads was carried out using the Decombinator software suite. Every sample was subsampled to the same number of TCRs (28,000) for the PS versus PT1 abundance plots. Expanded TCRs were defined as absent before sensitization and observed at least eight times at the 2-week time point. TCRdb reprocessing: public reads trimmed at Q25 with fastp, clones called with MiXCR, in-frame beta chains kept. Rows are combined by CDR3 protein, so each entry shows the most common genes and DNA. TCRdb's processing, not the study's, gives the V and J calls here. The sample table contains 150,000 to 200,000 distinct CDR3 sequences; only one count was recorded for more than 25% of them. The ten largest clones capture less than 3% of the sample.

The CDR3 sequence holds 15 residues, the cysteine and phenylalanine included. CDR3 DNA only is kept here, 45 bases in frame from base 1. In the germline V gene (reference sequence), CDR1 corresponds to DFQATT and CDR2 to SNEGSKA. At the junction V is shortened by 0 bases and J by 5 bases, with 13 bases in between. The sequence derives from a woman in her twenties or thirties with alopecia areata. Some clones in this sample may be carry-over from other donors' samples. The sequence links TRBV20-1 to TRBJ2-2; the D gene lacks a confident call. The sample consisted of whole blood, taken in connection with sensitization to the hapten diphenylcyclopropenone (DPC). The CDR3 region has the sequence CSARDPPGGTGELFF. The bases are TGCAGTGCTAGAGATCCTCCCGGTGGGACCGGGGAGCTGTTTTTT.